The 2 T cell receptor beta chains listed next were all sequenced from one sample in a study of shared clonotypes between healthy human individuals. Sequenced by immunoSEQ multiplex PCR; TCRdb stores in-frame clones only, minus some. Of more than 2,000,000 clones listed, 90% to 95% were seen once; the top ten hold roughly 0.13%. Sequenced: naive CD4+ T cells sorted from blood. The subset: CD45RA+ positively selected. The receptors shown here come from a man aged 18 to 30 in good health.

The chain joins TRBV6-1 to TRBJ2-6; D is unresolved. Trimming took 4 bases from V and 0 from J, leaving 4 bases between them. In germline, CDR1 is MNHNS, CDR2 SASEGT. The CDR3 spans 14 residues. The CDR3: CASSANSGANVLTF. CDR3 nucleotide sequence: TGTGCCAGCAGTGCAAACTCTGGGGCCAACGTCCTGACTTTC.

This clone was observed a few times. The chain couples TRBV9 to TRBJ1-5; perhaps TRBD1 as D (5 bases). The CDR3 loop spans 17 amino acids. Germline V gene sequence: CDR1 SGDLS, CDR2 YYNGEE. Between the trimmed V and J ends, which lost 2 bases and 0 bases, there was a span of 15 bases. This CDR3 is CASSVRPPGHSNQPQHF. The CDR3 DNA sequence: TGTGCCAGCAGCGTTCGTCCTCCCGGACATAGCAATCAGCCCCAGCATTTT.